Given below is one TCR beta chain in context. Its antigen is unknown. Sequencing libraries of TCR beta were made by UMI-labeled 5' RACE. TCRdb reanalyzed the 5' RACE reads, giving one entry per CDR3 protein sequence and no DNA. The data show under 13,000 distinct CDR3 sequences, and the top ten clones hold roughly 16%. This record belongs to a study of human CD8 memory T cell subsets. Study-level findings and limits: The overlap between stem-like memory and precursor exhausted T cell repertoires was minimal.

This CDR3 contains 13 residues. Per germline, CDR1 DFQATT and CDR2 SNEGSKA (reference sequence). In each subset, RNA was taken from duplicate vials, each of 150,000 sorted CD8+ T cells. Sequencing was done on a sample of CD8+ T cells from PBMCs. V usage is TRBV20-1 and J usage is TRBJ1-6; TCRdb's D call, TRBD1, is unchecked because there is no DNA. The receptor's source is a human donor in good health. The CDR3 loop reads CSARGDRYSPLHF.